Below are 25 T cell receptor beta chains sequenced from a single sample in a study of blood T cells in healthy people across ages. Through a sample-barcoded 5' primer and a J-beta primer mix, a second PCR was run for roughly 6 to 12 cycles. TCRdb called the 5' RACE reads again in MiXCR, with one record for every CDR3 protein. This sample carries some 700,000 distinct CDR3 sequences, more than 40% of them seen once, and the ten largest clones take roughly 19%. The sample was blood. Receptors originate from a woman aged 60 to 75 in good health.

There are a few counts of this clonotype. The genes are TRBV20-1 and TRBJ2-1; tentatively, D is TRBD2 (5 bases). This CDR3 comprises 13 residues. Germline loops: CDR1 DFQATT, CDR2 SNEGSKA (reference sequence). Between the trimmed V and J ends, which lost 5 bases and 6 bases, there was a span of 14 bases. The CDR3 DNA follows: TGCAGTGCTCCCAGTGGAGGAGTCAATGAGCAGTTCTTC. Residues: CSAPSGGVNEQFF.

The V call is TRBV20-1, the J call TRBJ2-3; D remains ambiguous. The CDR3 totals 14 residues. In germline, CDR1 is DFQATT, CDR2 SNEGSKA (reference sequence). The ends were cut back, 1 base at V and 4 bases at J, with 12 bases in the middle. This CDR3 reads CSARVPGFADTQYF. The CDR3 region has the DNA TGCAGTGCTAGAGTCCCCGGATTCGCAGATACGCAGTATTTT.

This clonotype was detected many times. A much bigger clone sits one base away, suggesting this may be a read error. V and J are TRBV14 and TRBJ2-7, with 8 bases identical to TRBD2. V lost 4 bases, J lost 7 bases, and 15 bases stayed unmatched. Germline assignment: CDR1 SGHDN and CDR2 FVKESK. This CDR3 has 16 residues. The CDR3 reads CASSPPGGRLVNEQYF. In nucleotides, the CDR3 is TGTGCCAGCAGCCCCCCTGGCGGGAGGTTGGTCAATGAGCAGTACTTC.

The chain uses TRBV5-1 and TRBJ2-7, with unresolved D. Trimming left V 4 bases short and J 0 bases short, with 8 bases between. The CDR3 runs 13 residues. The germline V gene has CDR1 SGHRS and CDR2 YFSETQ. In DNA, the CDR3 is TGCGCCAGCAGCACCATTTTCTCCTACGAGCAGTACTTC. This codes for CASSTIFSYEQYF.

The chain links TRBV5-1 to TRBJ1-2; D not resolved. The CDR3 sequence is 15 residues long. Per germline, CDR1 SGHRS and CDR2 YFSETQ. Trimming stripped 2 bases from V and 3 bases from J, with 14 bases between. In DNA form, the CDR3 reads TGCGCCAGCAGCTTTTTGGTGGTCCGGGACTATGGCTACACCTTC. Protein product: CASSFLVVRDYGYTF. Supplemented by reference TRBV5-1 and TRBJ1-2, the full variable domain reads KAGVTQTPRYLIKTRGQQVTLSCSPISGHRSVSWYQQTPGQGLQFLFEYFSETQRNKGNFPGRFSGRQFSNSRSEMNVSTLELGDSALYLCASSFLVVRDYGYTFGSGTRLTVV.

V usage is TRBV28 and J usage is TRBJ1-2; possibly TRBD1 for D (6 bases). V lost 7 bases, J lost 2 bases, and 14 bases lay in between. The CDR3 spans 14 residues. Germline V CDR1 and CDR2: MDHEN, SYDVKM. The CDR3: CASKGGGLNYGYTF. CDR3 in DNA: TGTGCCAGCAAGGGGGGGGGACTGAACTATGGCTACACCTTC.

The chain combines TRBV29-1 with TRBJ2-5, with D possibly TRBD2 on 6 matching bases. V dropped 4 bases and J dropped 1 base, with 13 bases sitting between them. The CDR3 extends over 14 amino acids. Looked up from germline, CDR1 is SQVTM and CDR2 is ANQGSEA. The CDR3 loop reads CSVVGGDGQETQYF. The CDR3, as DNA: TGCAGCGTTGTTGGAGGGGACGGCCAAGAGACCCAGTACTTC.

In its sample, this clonotype was seen many times. CDR3 sequence: CASYQPGGREDEQYF. In DNA form, the CDR3 reads TGTGCCAGCTACCAACCTGGGGGGAGAGAGGACGAGCAGTACTTC. The V call is TRBV28, the J call TRBJ2-5; TRBD2 might be the D (6 bases). The DNA end is more similar to TRBJ2-7, so the J call may be wrong. This CDR3 has 15 amino acids. CDR1 and CDR2 from the germline V gene are MDHEN and SYDVKM.

The chain employs TRBV25-1 and TRBJ2-2, with 8 bases fitting TRBD2. The CDR3 contains 15 residues. V lost 8 bases to trimming and J lost 3 bases; unmatched junction nucleotides: 8. The germline V gene has CDR1 MGHDK and CDR2 SYGVNS. The CDR3 protein is CASGPSGSDTGELFF. CDR3 DNA sequence: TGTGCCAGCGGGCCGAGCGGGAGCGACACCGGGGAGCTGTTTTTT.

This clonotype has ten or more counts. The V and J genes are TRBV29-1 and TRBJ1-2, with unresolved D. The CDR3 is made up of 13 amino acids. The V gene lost 5 bases and the J gene lost 1 base, with 11 bases spanning the gap. Germline V gives CDR1 SQVTM, CDR2 ANQGSEA. The CDR3 DNA reads TGCAGCGTTAGGGCCGAGGATAACTATGGCTACACCTTC. The encoded protein is CSVRAEDNYGYTF.

The CDR3 protein is CSVTRQGNTEAFF. CDR3 in DNA: TGCAGCGTTACCCGACAGGGTAACACTGAAGCTTTCTTT. The chain has TRBV29-1 and TRBJ1-1, with 7 bases aligning to TRBD1. Germline V gives CDR1 SQVTM, CDR2 ANQGSEA. V was pared by 5 bases and J by 2 bases, with 5 bases of the junction left unmatched. The CDR3 contains 13 residues.

V is TRBV5-4 and J is TRBJ1-1, with TRBD1 matching 10 bases. With V trimmed by 0 bases and J by 4 bases, 6 bases remained unmatched. The germline V gene encodes CDR1 SGHNT and CDR2 YYREEE (reference sequence). The CDR3 runs 16 residues. The CDR3 loop is CASSLGGGQGSTEAFF. The CDR3 DNA is TGTGCCAGCAGCTTGGGGGGGGGACAGGGGTCCACTGAAGCTTTCTTT.

The chain carries TRBV28 and TRBJ1-5, with 7 bases lining up with TRBD1. J gave up 3 bases and V 2 bases, and 7 bases lay outside the gene matches. This CDR3 has 16 residues. Germline V gene data show CDR1 as MDHEN and CDR2 as SYDVKM. In DNA, the CDR3 is TGTGCCAGCAGTTTAGGGGACAGCACGTACAATCAGCCCCAGCATTTT. This codes for CASSLGDSTYNQPQHF.

The CDR3 sequence is CSALGQGIPPLHF. DNA for the CDR3: TGCAGTGCCCTTGGACAGGGGATACCACCCCTCCACTTT. V gene TRBV20-1 combines with J gene TRBJ1-6; 9 bases fit TRBD1. Losses at the gene ends were 6 bases for V and 11 bases for J; bases not matched to a gene: 8. Germline V CDR1 and CDR2: DFQATT, SNEGSKA (reference sequence). The CDR3 contains 13 residues.

This clonotype occurred a few times. The rearrangement uses TRBV30 and TRBJ1-5; possibly TRBD1 for D (5 bases). The ends were cut back, 4 bases at V and 2 bases at J, with 18 bases in the middle. CDR1 is GTSNPN and CDR2 is SVGIG in the germline V gene (reference sequence). CDR3 size: 16 residues. Here the CDR3 DNA reads TGTGCCTGGACCCCCGGGGCCGGACACCGCAATCAGCCCCAGCATTTT. The encoded protein is CAWTPGAGHRNQPQHF.

J is TRBJ2-7 and V is TRBV10-3; 11 nucleotides match TRBD2. Losses at the gene ends were 6 bases for V and 7 bases for J; bases not matched to a gene: 11. The germline CDR1 and CDR2 sequences are ENHRY and SYGVKD. This CDR3 has 15 amino acids. The CDR3: CAIRNSGRERNEQYF. The CDR3 nucleotides read TGTGCCATCAGAAATAGCGGGAGGGAGCGTAATGAGCAGTACTTC.

V is TRBV7-2 and J is TRBJ1-5, with 9 bases aligning to TRBD1. The J segment lost 5 bases and the V segment lost 5 bases, leaving 13 bases of the junction unmatched. Germline CDR1 reads SGHTA; CDR2 reads FQGNSA. The CDR3 extends over 17 amino acids. The DNA for the CDR3 is TGTGCCAGCAGCCTAGTACGACAGGGGGTGTTGGATCAGCCCCAGCATTTT. Translating it yields CASSLVRQGVLDQPQHF.

The chain is built from TRBV20-1 and TRBJ2-1; TRBD2 matches 13 bases. The CDR3 consists of 14 residues. The V gene's germline CDR1 is DFQATT and CDR2 SNEGSKA (reference sequence). Losses at the gene ends were 5 bases for V and 4 bases for J; bases not matched to a gene: 2. This CDR3 reads CSAPTSGGYNEQFF. The CDR3 DNA follows: TGCAGTGCTCCGACTAGCGGGGGGTACAATGAGCAGTTCTTC.

The J gene is TRBJ2-3, the V gene TRBV13; D remains ambiguous. V lost 6 bases and J 4 bases, leaving 11 bases between the germline ends. The CDR3 consists of 13 residues. Germline CDR1 reads PRHDT; CDR2 reads FYEKMQ (reference sequence). CDR3 nucleotides: TGTGCCAGCAGAAGAACGGGTGCAGATACGCAGTATTTT. Its protein product is CASRRTGADTQYF.

This clonotype was counted a few times. This rearrangement joins TRBV6-1 to TRBJ1-5; D remains ambiguous. The CDR3 loop spans 13 amino acids. V gave up 8 bases and J gave up 0 bases, with 8 bases separating them. Germline V gives CDR1 MNHNS, CDR2 SASEGT. The CDR3 loop is CASHSYSNQPQHF. CDR3 DNA sequence: TGTGCCAGCCACAGTTATAGCAATCAGCCCCAGCATTTT.

There are many counts of this clonotype. J is TRBJ1-2 and V is TRBV7-2; tentative D call: TRBD1 (5 bases). With 5 bases removed from V and 1 base from J, the gap between germline ends came to 11 bases. The CDR3 has 14 amino acids. In germline, CDR1 is SGHTA, CDR2 FQGNSA. CDR3 region: CASSTGANNYGYTF. In nucleotides, the CDR3 is TGTGCCAGCAGCACCGGGGCGAATAACTATGGCTACACCTTC.

This chain links TRBV3-1 with TRBJ2-5; TRBD2 agrees at 9 bases. This CDR3 spans 15 amino acids. The trim removed 0 bases at V and 6 bases at J, leaving 5 bases unmatched. The germline V gene has CDR1 LGHDT and CDR2 YNNKEL (reference sequence). DNA of the CDR3: TGTGCCAGCAGCCAAGATGGGACTAGCACACAGACCCAGTACTTC. This codes for CASSQDGTSTQTQYF.

This clonotype turned up a few times. The chain couples TRBV29-1 to TRBJ1-4; D remains ambiguous. Trimming stripped 4 bases from V and 3 bases from J, with 9 bases between. Germline V CDR1 and CDR2: SQVTM, ANQGSEA. The CDR3 runs 13 residues. CDR3 region: CSVGNQPNEKLFF. The CDR3, as DNA: TGCAGCGTTGGGAATCAGCCTAATGAAAAACTGTTTTTT.

V gene TRBV14 combines with J gene TRBJ1-1, with 8 bases fitting TRBD1. V dropped 2 bases and J dropped 4; count of bases not matched to a gene: 6. The CDR3 loop spans 15 amino acids. Germline V CDR1 and CDR2: SGHDN, FVKESK. The CDR3 reads CASSQQGALSTEAFF. CDR3 sequence (DNA): TGTGCCAGCAGCCAACAGGGGGCATTGAGCACTGAAGCTTTCTTT. Full variable domain (missing parts from reference TRBV14 and TRBJ1-1): EAGVTQFPSHSVIEKGQTVTLRCDPISGHDNLYWYRRVMGKEIKFLLHFVKESKQDESGMPNNRFLAERTGGTYSTLKVQPAELEDSGVYFCASSQQGALSTEAFFGQGTRLTVV.

This sequence joins TRBV7-2 and TRBJ2-1; TRBD2 matches 9 bases. The CDR3 is made up of 15 amino acids. Trimming at V came to 0 bases and at J to 7 bases, leaving 4 bases not matched to a gene. The germline V gene encodes CDR1 SGHTA and CDR2 FQGNSA. The chain's CDR3 is CASSLASGSRNEQFF. In nucleotides, the CDR3 is TGTGCCAGCAGCTTAGCTAGCGGGAGTCGTAATGAGCAGTTCTTC.